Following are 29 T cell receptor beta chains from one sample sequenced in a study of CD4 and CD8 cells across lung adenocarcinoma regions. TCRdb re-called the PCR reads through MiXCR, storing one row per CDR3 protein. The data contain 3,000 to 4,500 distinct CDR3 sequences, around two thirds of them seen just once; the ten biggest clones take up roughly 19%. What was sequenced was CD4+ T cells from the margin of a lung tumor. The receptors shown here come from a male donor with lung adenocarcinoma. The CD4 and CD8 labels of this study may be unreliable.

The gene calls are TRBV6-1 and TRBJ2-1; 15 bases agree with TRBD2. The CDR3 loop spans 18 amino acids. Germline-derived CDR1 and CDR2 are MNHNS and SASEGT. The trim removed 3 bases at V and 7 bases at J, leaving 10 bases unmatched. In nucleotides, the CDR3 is TGTGCCAGCAGTGAGGGCCGGACTAGCGGGGGGGCGAGGAATGAGCAGTTCTTC. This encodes CASSEGRTSGGARNEQFF.

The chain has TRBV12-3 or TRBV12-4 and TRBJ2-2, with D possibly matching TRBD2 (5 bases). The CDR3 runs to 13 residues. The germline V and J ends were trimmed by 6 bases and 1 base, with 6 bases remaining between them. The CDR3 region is CASRGENTGELFF. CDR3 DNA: TGTGCCAGCAGGGGAGAGAACACCGGGGAGCTGTTTTTT.

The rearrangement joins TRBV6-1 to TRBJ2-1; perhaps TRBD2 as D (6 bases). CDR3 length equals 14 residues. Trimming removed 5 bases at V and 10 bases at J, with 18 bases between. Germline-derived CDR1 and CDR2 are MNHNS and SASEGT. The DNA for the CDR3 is TGTGCCAGCAGTCCGATGCGGGGAGCCTACGAGCAGTTCTTC. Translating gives CASSPMRGAYEQFF.

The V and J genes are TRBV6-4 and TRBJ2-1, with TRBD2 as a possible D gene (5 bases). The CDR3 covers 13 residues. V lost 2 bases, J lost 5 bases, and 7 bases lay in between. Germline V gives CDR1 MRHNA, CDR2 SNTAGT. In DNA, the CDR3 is TGTGCCAGCAGTGACGGAGGCGACAATGAGCAGTTCTTC. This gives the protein CASSDGGDNEQFF.

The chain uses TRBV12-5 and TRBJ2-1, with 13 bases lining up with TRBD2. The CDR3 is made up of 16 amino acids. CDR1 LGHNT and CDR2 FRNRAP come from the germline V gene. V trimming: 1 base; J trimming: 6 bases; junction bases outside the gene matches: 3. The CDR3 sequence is CASGLGGLAGRNEQFF. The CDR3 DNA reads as TGTGCTAGTGGTTTGGGGGGACTAGCGGGGCGCAATGAGCAGTTCTTC.

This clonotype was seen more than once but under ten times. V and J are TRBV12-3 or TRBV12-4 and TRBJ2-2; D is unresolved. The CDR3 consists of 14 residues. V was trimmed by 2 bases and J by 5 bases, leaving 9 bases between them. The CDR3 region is CASSLKGWTGELFF. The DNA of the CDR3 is TGTGCCAGCAGTTTAAAGGGATGGACCGGGGAGCTGTTTTTT.

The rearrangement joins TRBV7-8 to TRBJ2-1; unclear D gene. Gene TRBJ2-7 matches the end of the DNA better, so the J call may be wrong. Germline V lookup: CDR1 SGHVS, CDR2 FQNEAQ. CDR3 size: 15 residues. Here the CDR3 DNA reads TGTGCCAGCAGCTTAGATCCTCTACGCTCCTACGAGCAGTACTTC. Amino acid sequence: CASSLDPLRSYEQYF.

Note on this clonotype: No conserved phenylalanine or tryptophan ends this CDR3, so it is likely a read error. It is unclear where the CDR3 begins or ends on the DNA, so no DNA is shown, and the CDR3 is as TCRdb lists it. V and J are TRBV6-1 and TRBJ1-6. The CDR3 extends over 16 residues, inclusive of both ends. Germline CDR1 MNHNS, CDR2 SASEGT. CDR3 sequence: CASSDQGRTDRKSTRL.

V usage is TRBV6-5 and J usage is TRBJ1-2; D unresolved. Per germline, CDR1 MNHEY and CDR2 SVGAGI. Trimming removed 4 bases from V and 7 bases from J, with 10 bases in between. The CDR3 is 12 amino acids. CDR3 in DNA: TGTGCCAGCAGTTCCCGAACTAGTGGCTACACCTTC. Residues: CASSSRTSGYTF.

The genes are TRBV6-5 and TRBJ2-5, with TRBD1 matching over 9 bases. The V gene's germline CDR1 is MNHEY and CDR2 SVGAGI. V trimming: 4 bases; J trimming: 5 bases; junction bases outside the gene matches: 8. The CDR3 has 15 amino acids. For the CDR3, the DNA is TGTGCCAGCAGTTCCCGACAGGGGGTGGTGGAGACCCAGTACTTC. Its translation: CASSSRQGVVETQYF.

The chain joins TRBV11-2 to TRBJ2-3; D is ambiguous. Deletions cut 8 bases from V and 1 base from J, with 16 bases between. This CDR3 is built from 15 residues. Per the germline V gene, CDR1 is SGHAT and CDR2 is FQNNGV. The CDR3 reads CASGLVGFGTDTQYF. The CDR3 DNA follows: TGTGCCAGCGGTTTAGTGGGTTTTGGCACAGATACGCAGTATTTT.

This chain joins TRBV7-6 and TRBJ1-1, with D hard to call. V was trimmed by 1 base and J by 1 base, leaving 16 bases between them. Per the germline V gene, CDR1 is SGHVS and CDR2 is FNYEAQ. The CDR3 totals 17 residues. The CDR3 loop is CASSLEAPRTSNTEAFF. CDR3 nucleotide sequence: TGTGCCAGCAGCTTAGAGGCCCCGAGGACCTCGAACACTGAAGCTTTCTTT.

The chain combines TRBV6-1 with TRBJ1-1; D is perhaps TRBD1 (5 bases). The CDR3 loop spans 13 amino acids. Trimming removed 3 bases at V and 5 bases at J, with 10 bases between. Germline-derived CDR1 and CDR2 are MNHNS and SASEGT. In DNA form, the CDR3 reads TGTGCCAGCAGTGATCAGGGTAGGACTGAAGCTTTCTTT. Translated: CASSDQGRTEAFF.

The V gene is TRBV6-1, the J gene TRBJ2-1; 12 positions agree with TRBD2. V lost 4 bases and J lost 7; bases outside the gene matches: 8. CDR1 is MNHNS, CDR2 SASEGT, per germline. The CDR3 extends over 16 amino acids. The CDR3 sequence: CASSGGLAGLRNEQFF. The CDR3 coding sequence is TGTGCCAGCAGTGGCGGACTAGCGGGATTGAGGAATGAGCAGTTCTTC.

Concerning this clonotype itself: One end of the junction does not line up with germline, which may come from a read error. The CDR3 region is CASRGSTSRRYNAQFF. The CDR3 DNA reads as TGTGCCAGCAGGGGGAGCACTAGCCGGAGGTACAATGCGCAGTTCTTC. The chain links TRBV6-1 to TRBJ2-1; TRBD2 might be the D (6 bases). Per germline, CDR1 MNHNS and CDR2 SASEGT. CDR3 length: 16 residues.

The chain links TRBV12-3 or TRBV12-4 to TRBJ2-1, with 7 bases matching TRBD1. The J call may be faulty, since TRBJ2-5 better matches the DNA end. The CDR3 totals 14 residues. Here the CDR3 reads CASNIQGSRETQYF. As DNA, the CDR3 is TGTGCCAGCAATATACAGGGGTCCCGGGAGACCCAGTACTTC.

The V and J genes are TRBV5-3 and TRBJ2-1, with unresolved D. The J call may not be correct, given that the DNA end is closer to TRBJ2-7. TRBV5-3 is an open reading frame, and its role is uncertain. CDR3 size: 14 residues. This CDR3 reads CARSLSNPAYEQYF. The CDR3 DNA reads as TGTGCCAGAAGCTTGTCAAACCCGGCCTACGAGCAGTACTTC.

The CDR3 nucleotides are TGTGCCAGCAGCCGGGGAGTCGGAGGTGAGCAGTTCTTC. This translates into CASSRGVGGEQFF. The rearrangement links TRBV14 to TRBJ2-1, with D possibly TRBD2 on 5 matching bases. Germline CDR1 SGHDN, CDR2 FVKESK. CDR3 length: 13 residues. V dropped 4 bases and J dropped 9 bases, with 13 bases sitting between them.

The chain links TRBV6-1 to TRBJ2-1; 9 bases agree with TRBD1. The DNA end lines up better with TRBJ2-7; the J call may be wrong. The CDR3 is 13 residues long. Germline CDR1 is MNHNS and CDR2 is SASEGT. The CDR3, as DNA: TGTGCCAGCAGGGGGACAGGGCTCTACGAGCAGTACTTC. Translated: CASRGTGLYEQYF.

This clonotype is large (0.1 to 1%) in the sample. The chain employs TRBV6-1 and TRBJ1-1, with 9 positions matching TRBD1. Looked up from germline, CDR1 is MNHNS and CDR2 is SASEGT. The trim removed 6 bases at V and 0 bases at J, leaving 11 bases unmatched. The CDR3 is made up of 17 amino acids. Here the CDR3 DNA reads TGTGCCAGCAGGGGACAGGGAAGGTATCTCATGAACACTGAAGCTTTCTTT. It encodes CASRGQGRYLMNTEAFF.

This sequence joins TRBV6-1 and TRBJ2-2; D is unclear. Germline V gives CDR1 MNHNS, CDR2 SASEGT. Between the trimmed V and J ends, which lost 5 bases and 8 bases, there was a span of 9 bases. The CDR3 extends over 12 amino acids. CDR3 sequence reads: CASSIYKGELFF. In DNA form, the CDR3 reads TGTGCCAGCAGTATCTACAAAGGGGAGCTGTTTTTT.

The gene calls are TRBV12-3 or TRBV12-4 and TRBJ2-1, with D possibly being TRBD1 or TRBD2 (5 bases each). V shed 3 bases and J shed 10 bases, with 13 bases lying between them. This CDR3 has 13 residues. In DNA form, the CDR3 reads TGTGCCAGCAGTTTGGTAGGGGAGTTCGAGCAGTTCTTC. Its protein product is CASSLVGEFEQFF.

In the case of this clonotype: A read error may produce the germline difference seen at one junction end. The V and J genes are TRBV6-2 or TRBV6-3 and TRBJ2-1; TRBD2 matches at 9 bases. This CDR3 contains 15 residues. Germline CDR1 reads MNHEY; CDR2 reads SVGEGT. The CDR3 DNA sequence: TGTGCCAGCAGTTCCGGGACTAGCAGATCCTACGAGCAGTTATTC. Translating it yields CASSSGTSRSYEQLF.

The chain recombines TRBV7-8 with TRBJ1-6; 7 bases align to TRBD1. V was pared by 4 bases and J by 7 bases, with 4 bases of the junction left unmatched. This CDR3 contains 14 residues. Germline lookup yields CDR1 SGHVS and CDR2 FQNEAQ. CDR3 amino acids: CASSSGGGNSPLHF. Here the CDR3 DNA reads TGTGCCAGCAGCTCAGGGGGGGGAAATTCACCCCTCCACTTT. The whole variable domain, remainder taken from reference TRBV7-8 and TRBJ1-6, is GAGVSQSPRYKVAKRGQDVALRCDPISGHVSLFWYQQALGQGPEFLTYFQNEAQLDKSGLPSDRFFAERPEGSVSTLKIQRTQQEDSAVYLCASSSGGGNSPLHFGNGTRLTVT.

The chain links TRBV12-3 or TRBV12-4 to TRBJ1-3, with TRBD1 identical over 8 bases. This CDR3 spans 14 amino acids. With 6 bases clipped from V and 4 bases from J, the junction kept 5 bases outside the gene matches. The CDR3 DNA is TGTGCCAGCAGCCCAGGACAGGGAGGAAACACCATATATTTT. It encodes CASSPGQGGNTIYF.

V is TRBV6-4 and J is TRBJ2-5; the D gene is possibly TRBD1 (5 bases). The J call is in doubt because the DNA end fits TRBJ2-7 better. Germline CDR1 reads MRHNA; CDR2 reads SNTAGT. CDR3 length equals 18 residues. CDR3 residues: CASSDYWLRDSITYEQYF. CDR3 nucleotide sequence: TGTGCCAGCAGTGACTATTGGCTGAGAGACAGTATTACCTACGAGCAGTACTTC.

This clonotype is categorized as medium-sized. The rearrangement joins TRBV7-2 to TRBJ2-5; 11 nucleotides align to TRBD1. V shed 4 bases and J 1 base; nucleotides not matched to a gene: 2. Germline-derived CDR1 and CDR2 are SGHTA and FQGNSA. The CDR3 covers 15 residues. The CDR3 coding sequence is TGTGCCAGCAGCTCGGACAGGGGGCCCCAAGAGACCCAGTACTTC. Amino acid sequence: CASSSDRGPQETQYF.

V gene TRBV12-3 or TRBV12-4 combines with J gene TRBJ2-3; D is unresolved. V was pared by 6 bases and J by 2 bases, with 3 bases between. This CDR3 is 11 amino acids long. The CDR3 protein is CASRFTDTQYF. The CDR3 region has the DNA TGTGCCAGCAGATTCACAGATACGCAGTATTTT.

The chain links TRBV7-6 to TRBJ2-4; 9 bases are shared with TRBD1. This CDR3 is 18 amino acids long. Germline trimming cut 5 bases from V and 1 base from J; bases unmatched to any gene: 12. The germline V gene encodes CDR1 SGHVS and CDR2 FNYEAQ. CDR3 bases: TGTGCCAGCAGCCCGGGACAGGGTTTGGTACGGGCCAAAAACATTCAGTACTTC. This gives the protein CASSPGQGLVRAKNIQYF.